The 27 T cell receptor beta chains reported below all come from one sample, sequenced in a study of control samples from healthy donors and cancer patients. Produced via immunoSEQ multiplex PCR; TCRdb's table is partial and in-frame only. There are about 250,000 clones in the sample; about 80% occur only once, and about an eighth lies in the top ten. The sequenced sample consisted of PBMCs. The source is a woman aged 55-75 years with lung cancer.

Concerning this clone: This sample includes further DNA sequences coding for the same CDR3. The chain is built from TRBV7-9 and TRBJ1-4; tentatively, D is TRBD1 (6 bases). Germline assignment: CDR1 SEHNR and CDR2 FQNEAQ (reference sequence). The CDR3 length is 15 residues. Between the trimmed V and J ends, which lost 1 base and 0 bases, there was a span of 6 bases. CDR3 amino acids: CASSLGQATNEKLFF. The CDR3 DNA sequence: TGTGCCAGCAGCTTAGGACAGGCAACTAATGAAAAACTGTTTTTT. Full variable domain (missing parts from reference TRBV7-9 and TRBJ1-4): DTGVSQNPRHKITKRGQNVTFRCDPISEHNRLYWYRQTLGQGPEFLTYFQNEAQLEKSRLLSDRFSAERPKGSFSTLEIQRTEQGDSAMYLCASSLGQATNEKLFFGSGTQLSVL.

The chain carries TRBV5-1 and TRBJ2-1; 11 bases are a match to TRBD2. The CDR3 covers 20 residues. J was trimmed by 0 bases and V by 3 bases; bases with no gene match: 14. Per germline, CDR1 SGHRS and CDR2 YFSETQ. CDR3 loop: CASSSTGTSGPQSSYNEQFF. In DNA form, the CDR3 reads TGCGCCAGCAGCTCCACCGGGACTAGCGGACCCCAGAGCTCCTACAATGAGCAGTTCTTC.

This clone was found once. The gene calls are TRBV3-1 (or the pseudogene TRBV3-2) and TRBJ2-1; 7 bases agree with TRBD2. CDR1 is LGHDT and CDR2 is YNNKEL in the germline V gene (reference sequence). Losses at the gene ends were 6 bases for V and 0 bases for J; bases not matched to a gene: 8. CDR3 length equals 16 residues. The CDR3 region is CASSPGAGVSYNEQFF. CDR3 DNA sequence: TGTGCCAGCAGTCCCGGGGCGGGAGTCTCCTACAATGAGCAGTTCTTC.

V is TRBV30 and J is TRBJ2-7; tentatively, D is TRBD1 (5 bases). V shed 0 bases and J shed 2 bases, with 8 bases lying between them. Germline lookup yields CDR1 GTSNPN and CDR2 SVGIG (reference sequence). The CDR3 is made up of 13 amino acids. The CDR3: CAWSVRQTYEQYF. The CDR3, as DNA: TGTGCCTGGAGTGTACGACAGACCTACGAGCAGTACTTC.

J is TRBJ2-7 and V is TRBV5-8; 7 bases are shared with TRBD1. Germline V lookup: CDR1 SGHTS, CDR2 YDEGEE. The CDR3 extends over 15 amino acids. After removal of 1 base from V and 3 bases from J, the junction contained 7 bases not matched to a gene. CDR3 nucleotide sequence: TGTGCCAGCAGCTTGTCATACAGGGGATACTACGAGCAGTACTTC. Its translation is CASSLSYRGYYEQYF.

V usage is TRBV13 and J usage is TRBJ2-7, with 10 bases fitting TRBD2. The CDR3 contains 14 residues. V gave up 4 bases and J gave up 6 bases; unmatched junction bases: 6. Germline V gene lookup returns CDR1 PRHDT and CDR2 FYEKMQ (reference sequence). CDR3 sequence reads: CASSCSGGAGEQYF. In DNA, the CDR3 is TGTGCCAGCAGCTGCAGCGGGGGGGCGGGCGAGCAGTACTTC.

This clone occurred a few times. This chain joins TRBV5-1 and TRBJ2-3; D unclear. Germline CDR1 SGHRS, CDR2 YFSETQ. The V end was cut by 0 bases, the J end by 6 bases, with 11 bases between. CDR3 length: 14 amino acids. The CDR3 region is CASSLVYPPDTQYF. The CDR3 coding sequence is TGCGCCAGCAGCTTGGTGTATCCCCCGGATACGCAGTATTTT.

The DNA of the CDR3 is TGTGCCAGCAGCAGAATGACTAGCGCGACAACTAATGAGCAGTTCTTC. It translates to CASSRMTSATTNEQFF. The chain joins TRBV7-3 to TRBJ2-1, with TRBD2 matching over 8 bases. CDR3 length: 16 amino acids. Germline V CDR1 and CDR2: SGHTA, FQGTGA. V was pared by 5 bases and J by 7 bases, with 13 bases of the junction left unmatched. Based on the CDR3 plus reference TRBV7-3 and TRBJ2-1, the full variable domain is GAGVSQTPSNKVTEKGKYVELRCDPISGHTALYWYRQSLGQGPEFLIYFQGTGAADDSGLPNDRFFAVRPEGSVSTLKIQRTERGDSAVYLCASSRMTSATTNEQFFGPGTRLTVL.

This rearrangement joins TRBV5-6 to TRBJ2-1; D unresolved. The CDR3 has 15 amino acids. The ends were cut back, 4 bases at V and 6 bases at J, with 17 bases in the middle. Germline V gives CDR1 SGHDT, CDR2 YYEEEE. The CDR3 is CASSVSPASRNEQFF. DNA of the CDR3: TGTGCCAGCAGCGTATCCCCGGCCAGCCGCAATGAGCAGTTCTTC.

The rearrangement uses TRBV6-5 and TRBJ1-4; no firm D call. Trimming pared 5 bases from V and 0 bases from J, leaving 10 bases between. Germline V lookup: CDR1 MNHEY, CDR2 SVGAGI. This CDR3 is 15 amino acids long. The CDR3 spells CASSPLLTTNEKLFF. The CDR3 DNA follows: TGTGCCAGCAGTCCCCTACTTACAACTAATGAAAAACTGTTTTTT.

The CDR3 nucleotides are TGTGCCAGCGCCCTTCCCGGGACCACTGAAGCTTTCTTT. Its protein product is CASALPGTTEAFF. The rearrangement links TRBV3-1 (or the pseudogene TRBV3-2) to TRBJ1-1; the D gene is possibly TRBD1 (5 bases). The CDR3 covers 13 residues. Germline CDR1 and CDR2: LGHDT and YNNKEL (reference sequence). Deletions cut 8 bases from V and 4 bases from J, with 14 bases between.

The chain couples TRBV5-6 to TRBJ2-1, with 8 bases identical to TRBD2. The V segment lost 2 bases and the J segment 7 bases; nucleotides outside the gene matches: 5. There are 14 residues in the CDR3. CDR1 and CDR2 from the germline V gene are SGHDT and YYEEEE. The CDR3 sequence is CASSLQAGENEQFF. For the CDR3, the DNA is TGTGCCAGCAGCTTACAAGCGGGGGAGAATGAGCAGTTCTTC.

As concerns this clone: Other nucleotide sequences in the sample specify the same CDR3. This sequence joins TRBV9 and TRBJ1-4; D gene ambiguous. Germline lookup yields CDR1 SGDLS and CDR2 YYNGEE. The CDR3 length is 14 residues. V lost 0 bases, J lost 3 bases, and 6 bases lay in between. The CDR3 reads CASSVAVANEKLFF. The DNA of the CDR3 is TGTGCCAGCAGCGTAGCCGTTGCTAATGAAAAACTGTTTTTT.

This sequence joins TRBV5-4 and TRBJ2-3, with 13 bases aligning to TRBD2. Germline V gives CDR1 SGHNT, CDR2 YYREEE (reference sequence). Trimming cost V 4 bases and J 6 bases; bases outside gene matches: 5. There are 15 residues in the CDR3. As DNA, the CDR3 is TGTGCCAGCAGCCCTGGACTAGCGGGGGTGGATACGCAGTATTTT. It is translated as CASSPGLAGVDTQYF.

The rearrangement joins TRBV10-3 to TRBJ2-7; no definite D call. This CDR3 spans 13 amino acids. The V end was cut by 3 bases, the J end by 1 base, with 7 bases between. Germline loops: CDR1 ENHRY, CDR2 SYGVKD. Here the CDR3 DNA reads TGTGCCATCAGTGAAAAGGTTTCCTACGAGCAGTACTTC. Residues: CAISEKVSYEQYF.

The CDR3 here is CASSRNTRGGGQETQYF. The DNA of the CDR3 is TGTGCCAGCAGCCGAAATACACGGGGGGGCGGCCAAGAGACCCAGTACTTC. The chain links TRBV3-1 (or the pseudogene TRBV3-2) to TRBJ2-5; 8 nucleotides match TRBD2. The germline V gene encodes CDR1 LGHDT and CDR2 YNNKEL (reference sequence). CDR3 size: 17 residues. V was clipped by 4 bases and J by 1 base; unmatched bases: 11.

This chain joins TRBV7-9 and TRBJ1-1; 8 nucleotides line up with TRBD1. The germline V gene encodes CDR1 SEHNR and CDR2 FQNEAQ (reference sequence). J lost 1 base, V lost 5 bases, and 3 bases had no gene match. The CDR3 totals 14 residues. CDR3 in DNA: TGTGCCAGCAGCCAACAGGGGGGGAACACTGAAGCTTTCTTT. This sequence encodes CASSQQGGNTEAFF.

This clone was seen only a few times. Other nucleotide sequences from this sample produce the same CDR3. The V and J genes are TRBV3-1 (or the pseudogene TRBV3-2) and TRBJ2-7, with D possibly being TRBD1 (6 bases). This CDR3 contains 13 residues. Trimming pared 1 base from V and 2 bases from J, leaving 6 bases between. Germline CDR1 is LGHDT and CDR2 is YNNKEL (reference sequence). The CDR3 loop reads CASSQGTAYEQYF. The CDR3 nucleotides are TGTGCCAGCAGCCAAGGGACAGCCTACGAGCAGTACTTC.

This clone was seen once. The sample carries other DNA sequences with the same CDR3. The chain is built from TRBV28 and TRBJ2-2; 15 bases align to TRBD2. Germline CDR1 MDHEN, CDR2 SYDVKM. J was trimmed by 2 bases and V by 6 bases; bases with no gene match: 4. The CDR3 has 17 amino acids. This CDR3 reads CASSPGLAGGNTGELFF. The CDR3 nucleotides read TGTGCCAGCAGCCCGGGACTAGCGGGAGGTAACACCGGGGAGCTGTTTTTT.

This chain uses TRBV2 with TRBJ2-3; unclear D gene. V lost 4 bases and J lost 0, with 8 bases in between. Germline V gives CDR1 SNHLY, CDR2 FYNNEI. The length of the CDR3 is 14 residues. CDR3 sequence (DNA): TGTGCCAGCAGTGCCGTCTCCAGCACAGATACGCAGTATTTT. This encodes CASSAVSSTDTQYF.

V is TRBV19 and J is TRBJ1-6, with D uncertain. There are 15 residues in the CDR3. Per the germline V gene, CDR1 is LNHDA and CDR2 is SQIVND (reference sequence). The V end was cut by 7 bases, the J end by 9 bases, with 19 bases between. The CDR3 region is CASMPQATGGSPLHF. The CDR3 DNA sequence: TGTGCCAGTATGCCCCAGGCGACGGGAGGTTCACCCCTCCACTTT.

CDR3 residues: CASSLSSGADTQYF. In DNA form, the CDR3 reads TGTGCCAGCAGTTTATCGTCAGGCGCAGATACGCAGTATTTT. V gene TRBV27 combines with J gene TRBJ2-3, with D hard to call. This CDR3 comprises 14 residues. Germline-derived CDR1 and CDR2 are MNHEY and SMNVEV (reference sequence). The ends were cut back, 0 bases at V and 4 bases at J, with 8 bases in the middle.

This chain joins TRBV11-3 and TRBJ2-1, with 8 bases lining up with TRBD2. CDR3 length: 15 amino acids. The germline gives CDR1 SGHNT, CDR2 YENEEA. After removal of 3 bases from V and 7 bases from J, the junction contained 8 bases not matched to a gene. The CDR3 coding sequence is TGTGCCAGCAGCTTCTTCGGGAGGGCCGATAATGAGCAGTTCTTC. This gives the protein CASSFFGRADNEQFF. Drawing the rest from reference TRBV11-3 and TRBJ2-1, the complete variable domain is EAGVVQSPRYKIIEKKQPVAFWCNPISGHNTLYWYLQNLGQGPELLIRYENEEAVDDSQLPKDRFSAERLKGVDSTLKIQPAELGDSAVYLCASSFFGRADNEQFFGPGTRLTVL.

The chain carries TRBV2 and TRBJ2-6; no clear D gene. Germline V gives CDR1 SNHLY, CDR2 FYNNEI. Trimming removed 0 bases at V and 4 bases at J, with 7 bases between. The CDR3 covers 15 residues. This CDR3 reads CASSEALPGANVLTF. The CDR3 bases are TGTGCCAGCAGTGAAGCACTTCCCGGGGCCAACGTCCTGACTTTC.

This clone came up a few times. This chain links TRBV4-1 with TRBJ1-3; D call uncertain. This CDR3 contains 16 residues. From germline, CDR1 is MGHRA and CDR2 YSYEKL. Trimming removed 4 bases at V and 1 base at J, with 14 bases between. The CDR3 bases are TGCGCCAGCAGCCCCGGTTGGGGTTATTCTGGAAACACCATATATTTT. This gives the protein CASSPGWGYSGNTIYF.

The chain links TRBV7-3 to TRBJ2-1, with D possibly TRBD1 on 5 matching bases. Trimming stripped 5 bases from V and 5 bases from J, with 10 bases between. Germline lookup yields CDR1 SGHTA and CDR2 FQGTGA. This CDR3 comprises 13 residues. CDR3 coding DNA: TGTGCCAGCAGCCGAGACAGAAACAATGAGCAGTTCTTC. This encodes CASSRDRNNEQFF.

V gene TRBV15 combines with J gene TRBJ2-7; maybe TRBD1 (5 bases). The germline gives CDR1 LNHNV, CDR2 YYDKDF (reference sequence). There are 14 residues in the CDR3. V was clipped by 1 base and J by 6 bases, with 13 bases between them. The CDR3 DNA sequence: TGTGCCACCAGCAGAGGGACAAACACGGGCGAGCAGTACTTC. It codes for CATSRGTNTGEQYF.